This TCR beta chain was sequenced in a study of blood T cell repertoires in COVID-19. Study members were between 18 and 89 years old and lived in some 26 US regions. Study processing details: Amplification of reference gene primers was used by the study to estimate nucleated cell counts. The table came from immunoSEQ multiplex PCR; TCRdb's copy has only in-frame clones and leaves some out. That table gives V, J and clone size, and the DNA gave D and trimming. The sample shows 140,000 or so clones, about 85% of them seen only once. Trimming stripped 1 base from V and 1 base from J, with 11 bases between. Germline assignment: CDR1 MGHRA and CDR2 YSYEKL. This CDR3 contains 15 residues.

The sequencing input was PBMCs or T cells enriched from blood (not recorded which). The genes are TRBV4-1 and TRBJ2-7, with D possibly being TRBD1 (5 bases). This sequence originates from a woman aged 35 to 49 who had recovered from COVID-19. The CDR3 DNA sequence: TGCGCCAGCAGCCAAGGGGCAGGGTTTTCCTACGAGCAGTACTTC. This gives the protein CASSQGAGFSYEQYF.